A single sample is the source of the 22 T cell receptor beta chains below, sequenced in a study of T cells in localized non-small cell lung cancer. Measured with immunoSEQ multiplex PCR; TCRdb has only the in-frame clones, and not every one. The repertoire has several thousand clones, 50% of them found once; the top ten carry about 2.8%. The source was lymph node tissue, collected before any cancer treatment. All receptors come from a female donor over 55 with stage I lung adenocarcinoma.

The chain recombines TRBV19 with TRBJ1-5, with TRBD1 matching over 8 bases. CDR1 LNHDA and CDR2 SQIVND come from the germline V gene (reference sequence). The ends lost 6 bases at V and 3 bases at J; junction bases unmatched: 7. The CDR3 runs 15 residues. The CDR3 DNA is TGTGCCAGTAGGGGGGACAGGACCTACAATCAGCCCCAGCATTTT. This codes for CASRGDRTYNQPQHF.

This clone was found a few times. The CDR3 DNA sequence: TGTGCCAGCAGCGCAGGGACAGGAGGCGCATTTGAAAAACTGTTTTTT. Its translation: CASSAGTGGAFEKLFF. The chain is built from TRBV2 and TRBJ1-4, with TRBD1 identical over 8 bases. Germline loops: CDR1 SNHLY, CDR2 FYNNEI. The trim removed 6 bases at V and 7 bases at J, leaving 13 bases unmatched. This CDR3 region has 16 residues.

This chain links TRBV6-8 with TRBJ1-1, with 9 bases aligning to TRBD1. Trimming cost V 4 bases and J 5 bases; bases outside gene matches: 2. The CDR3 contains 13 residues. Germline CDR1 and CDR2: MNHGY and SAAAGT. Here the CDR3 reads CASSSTGGTEAFF. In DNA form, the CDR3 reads TGTGCCAGCAGTTCGACAGGGGGTACTGAAGCTTTCTTT.

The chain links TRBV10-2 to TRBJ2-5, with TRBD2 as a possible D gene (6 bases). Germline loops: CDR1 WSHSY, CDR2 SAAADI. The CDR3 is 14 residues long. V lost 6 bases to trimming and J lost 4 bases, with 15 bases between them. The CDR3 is CASRAGRMVETQYF. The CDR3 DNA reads TGCGCCAGCAGGGCGGGAAGGATGGTAGAGACCCAGTACTTC.

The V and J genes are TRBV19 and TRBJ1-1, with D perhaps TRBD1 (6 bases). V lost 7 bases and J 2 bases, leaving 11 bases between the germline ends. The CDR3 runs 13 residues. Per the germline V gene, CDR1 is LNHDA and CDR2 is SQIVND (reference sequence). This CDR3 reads CASTWGRNTEAFF. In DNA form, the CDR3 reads TGTGCCAGTACGTGGGGGCGAAACACTGAAGCTTTCTTT.

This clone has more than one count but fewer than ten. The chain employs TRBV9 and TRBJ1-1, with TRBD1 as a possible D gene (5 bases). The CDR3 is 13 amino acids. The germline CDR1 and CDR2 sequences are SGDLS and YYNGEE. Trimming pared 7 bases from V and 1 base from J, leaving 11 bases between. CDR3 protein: CASGQGPNTEAFF. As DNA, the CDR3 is TGTGCCAGCGGACAAGGACCGAACACTGAAGCTTTCTTT.

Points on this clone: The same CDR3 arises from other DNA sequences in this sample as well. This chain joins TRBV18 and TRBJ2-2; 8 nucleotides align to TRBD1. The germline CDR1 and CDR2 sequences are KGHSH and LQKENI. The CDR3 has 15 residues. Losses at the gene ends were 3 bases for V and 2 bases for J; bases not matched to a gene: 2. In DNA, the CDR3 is TGTGCCAGCTCACCTGGACAGGGAAACACCGGGGAGCTGTTTTTT. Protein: CASSPGQGNTGELFF.

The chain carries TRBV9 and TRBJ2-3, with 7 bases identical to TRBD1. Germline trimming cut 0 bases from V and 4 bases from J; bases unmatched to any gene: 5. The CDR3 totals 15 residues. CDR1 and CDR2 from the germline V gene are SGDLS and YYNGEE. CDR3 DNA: TGTGCCAGCAGCGTAGCCGACAGGGCCTCAGATACGCAGTATTTT. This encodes CASSVADRASDTQYF.

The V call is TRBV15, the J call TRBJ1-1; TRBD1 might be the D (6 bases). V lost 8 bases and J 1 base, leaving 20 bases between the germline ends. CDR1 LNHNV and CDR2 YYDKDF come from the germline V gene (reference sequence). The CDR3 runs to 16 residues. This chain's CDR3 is CATGTTVPSSNTEAFF. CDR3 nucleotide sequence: TGTGCCACCGGGACAACTGTACCCTCTTCGAACACTGAAGCTTTCTTT.

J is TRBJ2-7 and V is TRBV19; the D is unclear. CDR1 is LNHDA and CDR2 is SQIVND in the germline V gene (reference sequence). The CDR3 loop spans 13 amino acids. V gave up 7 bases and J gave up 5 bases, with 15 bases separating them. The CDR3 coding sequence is TGTGCCAGTAACAGCCAGGCAAGCAACGAGCAGTACTTC. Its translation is CASNSQASNEQYF.

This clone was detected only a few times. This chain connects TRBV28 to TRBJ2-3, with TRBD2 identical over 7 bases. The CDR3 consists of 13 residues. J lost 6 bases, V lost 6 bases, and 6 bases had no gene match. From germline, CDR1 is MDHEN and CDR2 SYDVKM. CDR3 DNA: TGTGCCAGCAGCCGACTAGCCGAGGATACGCAGTATTTT. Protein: CASSRLAEDTQYF.

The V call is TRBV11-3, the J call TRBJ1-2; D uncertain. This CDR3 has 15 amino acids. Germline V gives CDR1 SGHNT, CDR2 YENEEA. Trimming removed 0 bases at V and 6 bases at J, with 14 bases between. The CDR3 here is CASSLEGGSWDGYTF. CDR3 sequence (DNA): TGTGCCAGCAGCTTAGAGGGCGGATCTTGGGATGGCTACACCTTC.

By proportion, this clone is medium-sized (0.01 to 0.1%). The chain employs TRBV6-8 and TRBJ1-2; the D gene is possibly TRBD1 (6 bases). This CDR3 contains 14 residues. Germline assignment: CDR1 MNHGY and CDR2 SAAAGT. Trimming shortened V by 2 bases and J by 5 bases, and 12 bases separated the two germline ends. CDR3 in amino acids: CASSYGQGKYGYTF. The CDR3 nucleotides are TGTGCCAGCAGTTACGGGCAGGGGAAGTATGGCTACACCTTC.

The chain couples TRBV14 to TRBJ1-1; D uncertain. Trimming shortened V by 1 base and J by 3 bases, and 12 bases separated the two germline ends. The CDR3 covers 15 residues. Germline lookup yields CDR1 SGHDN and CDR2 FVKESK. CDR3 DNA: TGTGCCAGCAGCCAAGTAGGCAGGTTGGACACTGAAGCTTTCTTT. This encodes CASSQVGRLDTEAFF.

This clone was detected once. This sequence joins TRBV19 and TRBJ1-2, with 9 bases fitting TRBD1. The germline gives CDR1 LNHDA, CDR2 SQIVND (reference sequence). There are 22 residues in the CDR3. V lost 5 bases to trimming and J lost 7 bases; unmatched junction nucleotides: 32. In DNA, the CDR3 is TGTGCCAGTAGTGGGGACAGGGTTGGTATGGGTAATCCAGCATCGACGGTGGGTGGCTACACCTTC. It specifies CASSGDRVGMGNPASTVGGYTF.

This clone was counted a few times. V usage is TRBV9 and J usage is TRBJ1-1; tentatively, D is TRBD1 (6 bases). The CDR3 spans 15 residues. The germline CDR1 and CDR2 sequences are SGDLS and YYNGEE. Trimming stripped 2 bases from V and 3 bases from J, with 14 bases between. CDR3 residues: CASSVSGVGDTEAFF. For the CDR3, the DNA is TGTGCCAGCAGCGTCTCAGGGGTCGGGGACACTGAAGCTTTCTTT.

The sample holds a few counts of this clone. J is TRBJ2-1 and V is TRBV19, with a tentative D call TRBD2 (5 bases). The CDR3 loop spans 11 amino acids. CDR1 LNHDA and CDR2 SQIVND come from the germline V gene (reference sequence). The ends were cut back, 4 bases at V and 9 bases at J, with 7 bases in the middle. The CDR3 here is CASSRGSEQFF. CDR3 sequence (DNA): TGTGCCAGTAGTAGAGGGAGTGAGCAGTTCTTC.

The CDR3 DNA follows: TGTGCCAGTAGTATAATAGCGCCCGGCGAGCAGTACTTC. Protein sequence: CASSIIAPGEQYF. The chain combines TRBV19 with TRBJ2-7; D is possibly TRBD2 (5 bases). Trimming shortened V by 2 bases and J by 6 bases, and 11 bases separated the two germline ends. Germline V gene sequence: CDR1 LNHDA, CDR2 SQIVND (reference sequence). This CDR3 contains 13 residues. Full variable domain (rest looked up from reference TRBV19 and TRBJ2-7): DGGITQSPKYLFRKEGQNVTLSCEQNLNHDAMYWYRQDPGQGLRLIYYSQIVNDFQKGDIAEGYSVSREKKESFPLTVTSAQKNPTAFYLCASSIIAPGEQYFGPGTRLTVT.

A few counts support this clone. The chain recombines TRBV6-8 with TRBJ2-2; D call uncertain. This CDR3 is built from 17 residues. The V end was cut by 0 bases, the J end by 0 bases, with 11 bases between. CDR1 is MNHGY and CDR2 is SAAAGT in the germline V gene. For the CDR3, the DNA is TGTGCCAGCAGTTACTCGAGTAGGATGGCGAACACCGGGGAGCTGTTTTTT. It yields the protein CASSYSSRMANTGELFF.

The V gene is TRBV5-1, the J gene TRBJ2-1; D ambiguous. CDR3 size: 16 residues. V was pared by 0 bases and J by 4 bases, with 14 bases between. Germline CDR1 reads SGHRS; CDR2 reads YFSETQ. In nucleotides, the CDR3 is TGCGCCAGCAGCTTGGTAACAGTCGCTACGTACAATGAGCAGTTCTTC. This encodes CASSLVTVATYNEQFF.

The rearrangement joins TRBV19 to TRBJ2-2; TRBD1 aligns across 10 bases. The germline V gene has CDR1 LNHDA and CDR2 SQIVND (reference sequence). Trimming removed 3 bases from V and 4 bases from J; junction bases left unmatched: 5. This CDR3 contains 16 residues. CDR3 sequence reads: CASSMTGGAITGELFF. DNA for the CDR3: TGTGCCAGTAGTATGACAGGGGGCGCAATCACCGGGGAGCTGTTTTTT.

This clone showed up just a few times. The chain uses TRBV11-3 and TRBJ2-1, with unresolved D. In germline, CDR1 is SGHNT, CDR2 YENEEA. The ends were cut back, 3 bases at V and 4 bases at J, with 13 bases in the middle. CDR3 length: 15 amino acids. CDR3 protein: CASSLETGKYNEQFF. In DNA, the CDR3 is TGTGCCAGCAGCTTGGAGACTGGAAAGTACAATGAGCAGTTCTTC. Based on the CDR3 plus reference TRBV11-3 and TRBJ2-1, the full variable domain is EAGVVQSPRYKIIEKKQPVAFWCNPISGHNTLYWYLQNLGQGPELLIRYENEEAVDDSQLPKDRFSAERLKGVDSTLKIQPAELGDSAVYLCASSLETGKYNEQFFGPGTRLTVL.